This record looks at one TCR beta chain sequence and its context. As yet, its antigen is unknown. Clones were sequenced by immunoSEQ multiplex PCR, and TCRdb holds only the in-frame ones, with some missing. The table shows 11,000 or so clones, with roughly 72% occurring only once. Of the blood donors acting as healthy controls, around 60% were female, and their median age was 56 years (range roughly 20-80). By positive magnetic bead selection, CD4+ and CD8+ cells were isolated, and their purity was checked by flow cytometry. This sample is part of a study of somatic mutations in cytotoxic T cells in rheumatoid arthritis. Overall study findings and caveats: Some patients, about an eighth of the roughly 65, had a largest CD8+ clone that exceeded 20% of CD8+ cells.

The V gene end was trimmed by 0 bases and the J gene end by 3 bases; junction bases not matched to a gene: 0. The CDR3 loop spans 15 amino acids. Per the germline V gene, CDR1 is WSHSY and CDR2 is SAAADI. The chain joins TRBV10-2 to TRBJ2-7; 12 nucleotides line up with TRBD2. The clonotype originates from a man in his sixties or seventies in good health. Sequenced material: CD8+ T cells sorted from blood. The CDR3 bases are TGCGCCAGCAGTGAGTCGACTAGCGGGAGCTACGAGCAGTACTTC. This gives the protein CASSESTSGSYEQYF.